The clone carrying this TCR beta chain showed up many times. This entry is derived from a study of T cells in Graves' hyperthyroidism and ophthalmopathy. Diagnosis relied on clinical symptoms, serum thyroxine and TRAb, thyroid ultrasound and orbital computed tomography. RNA transcripts gave rise to amplified TCR beta CDR3 regions. An initial round of RT-PCR targeting the TCR CDR3 relied on the HTBI primer set. MiXCR was run by TCRdb on the multiplex PCR reads, yielding one entry per CDR3 protein. Of roughly 250,000 distinct CDR3 sequences in the sample, about 20% were seen once. There are 18 residues in the CDR3. Germline V CDR1 and CDR2: MNHEY, SMNVEV (reference sequence). Trimming took off 0 bases at V and 3 bases at J, with 19 bases between the two ends.

This sequence joins TRBV27 and TRBJ2-3; D is perhaps TRBD1 or TRBD2 (5 bases each). The source is a man aged 30 to 39 with Graves' ophthalmopathy. Sequencing was carried out using blood. CDR3 DNA sequence: TGTGCCAGCAGTTTATCGGAGAATGAGGGGCAACAGACAGATACGCAGTATTTT. Residues: CASSLSENEGQQTDTQYF.